Here is one T cell receptor beta chain with its context. The antigen it recognizes is unknown. Qualities for individual bases were not recorded, and no much larger clone is one base off. Each collaborating institution followed its own protocols to collect whole blood in K2EDTA tubes. For TCRbeta analysis, collaborators shipped samples as frozen whole blood, isolated PBMCs, or DNA extracted from either of those sample types. This sample was included in a study of blood T cell repertoires in COVID-19 (dated by TCRdb to 2020 to 2022). General notes on the study: Samples from collaborators originated in the United States, Italy and Spain and spanned both the acute and convalescent phases of COVID-19. The repertoires were made available in a free public database intended to serve as a resource for research on the immune response to SARS-CoV-2. Samples came from the ongoing ImmuneRACE study (first 160 participants) plus 1,254 subjects from 6 global collaborators. The prospective study material was composed of cDNA or gDNA derived from T cells, B-cell-depleted T cells, or PBMCs. The sample metadata nearly always contained a de-identified subject ID, COVID-19 status, age in years and sex. Subjects who had been exposed to COVID-19, were actively infected with it, or had recovered from it provided the deeply sampled blood TCRbeta repertoires that made up the dataset. HLA class I and class II types, where available, came from metadata supplied by the sample provider rather than from assay-based typing.

Summary of the overall study and its limitations: The quantity of clinical and demographic metadata differed by source and by participant and was supplied without curation.

TCRbeta CDR3 regions were amplified from genomic DNA using the immunoSEQ Assay, a bias-controlled multiplex PCR. In the authors' own workflow: The number of nucleated cells in each sample was estimated by amplification of reference gene primers within the assay. To quantify the absolute abundance of each unique TCRbeta CDR3 rearrangement, sequence reads were collapsed and filtered. For each sample, productive Simpson clonality was calculated as the square root of Simpson's diversity index over productive rearrangements. TCRdb limited this immuneACCESS table to in-frame rearrangements with V and J called. A share of clones is missing; checked studies link under half to unresolved V genes, and the rest is unexplained. Clone size and the V and J calls come from that table; the DNA yielded D and trimming. The sample contains about 250,000 clones, approximately 82% of them found a single time. The ten largest clonotypes hold about 5.7% of the sample.

In the germline V gene, CDR1 corresponds to SGHRS and CDR2 to YFSETQ. V is cut back by 0 bases and J by 1 base, with 2 bases in the junction unmatched. The CDR3 numbers 16 residues from cysteine through phenylalanine. The entry retains the CDR3 DNA only, 48 bases that are in frame from base 1. The source material was peripheral blood. The TCR sequence derives from a man at least 80 years old with acute or convalescent COVID-19. The chain uses TRBV5-1 and TRBJ2-1; 9 junctional bases match TRBD1. CDR3 sequence: CASSLGGTGSYNEQFF. DNA sequence: TGCGCCAGCAGCTTGGGAGGGACAGGGTCCTACAATGAGCAGTTCTTC.